The clone carrying this T cell receptor beta chain was observed at least ten times. This sample is part of a study of blood T cells in healthy people across ages. PCR was performed a second time for about 7 to 11 cycles using a sample-barcoded 5' primer and a J-beta primer mix. One entry per CDR3 protein, called by TCRdb with MiXCR from the 5' RACE reads. In the table there are fewer than 900,000 distinct CDR3 sequences, roughly 50% of which are singletons. Material: blood. The receptor was derived from a woman aged 60-70 years in good health.

The CDR3 DNA follows: TGTGCCAGCAGTTTCGTAGGGAGCGAGCAGTACTTC. Translation gives CASSFVGSEQYF. The gene calls are TRBV28 and TRBJ2-7; TRBD2 might be the D (5 bases). Germline assignment: CDR1 MDHEN and CDR2 SYDVKM. The CDR3 consists of 12 residues. V shed 3 bases and J shed 6 bases, with 9 bases lying between them. The whole variable domain, filled in from reference TRBV28 and TRBJ2-7, reads DVKVTQSSRYLVKRTGEKVFLECVQDMDHENMFWYRQDPGLGLRLIYFSYDVKMKEKGDIPEGYSVSREKKERFSLILESASTNQTSMYLCASSFVGSEQYFGPGTRLTVT.